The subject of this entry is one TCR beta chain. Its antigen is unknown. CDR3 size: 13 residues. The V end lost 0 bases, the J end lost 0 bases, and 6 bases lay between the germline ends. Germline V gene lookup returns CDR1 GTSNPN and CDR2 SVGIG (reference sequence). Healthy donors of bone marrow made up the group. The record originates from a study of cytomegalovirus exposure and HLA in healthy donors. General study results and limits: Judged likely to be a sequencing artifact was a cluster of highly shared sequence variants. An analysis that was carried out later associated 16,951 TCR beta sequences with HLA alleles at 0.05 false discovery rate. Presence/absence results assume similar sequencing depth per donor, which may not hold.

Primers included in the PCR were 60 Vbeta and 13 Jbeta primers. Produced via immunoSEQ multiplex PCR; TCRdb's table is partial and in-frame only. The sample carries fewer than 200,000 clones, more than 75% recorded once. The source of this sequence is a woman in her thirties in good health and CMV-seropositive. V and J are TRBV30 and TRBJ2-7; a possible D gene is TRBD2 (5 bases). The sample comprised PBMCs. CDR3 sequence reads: CAWSVTSSYEQYF. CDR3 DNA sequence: TGTGCCTGGAGTGTTACTAGCTCCTACGAGCAGTACTTC. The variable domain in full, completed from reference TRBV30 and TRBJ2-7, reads SQTIHQWPATLVQPVGSPLSLECTVEGTSNPNLYWYRQAAGRGLQLLFYSVGIGQISSEVPQNLSASRPQDRQFILSSKKLLLSDSGFYLCAWSVTSSYEQYFGPGTRLTVT.